A selection of T cell receptor beta chains follows, all from one sample in a study of T cell repertoires in aging, cancer and after chemotherapy. A single record per CDR3 protein comes from TCRdb applying MiXCR to the multiplex PCR reads. The profile covers approximately 6,400 distinct CDR3 sequences, with around 21% appearing a single time and about 9.5% taken by the ten largest. The sequenced sample was blood. The receptors originated from a human donor in good health. The CDR3 runs from the conserved cysteine through the conserved F or W. Each record gives: clone size, V gene, D gene, J gene, CDR3 DNA, CDR3 protein. The D gene is left open where the match is weak. Not every row has a clone size; where given, it reads once, few, many or a size class.

clone size: few
V gene: TRBV6-2/TRBV6-3
D gene: TRBD1
J gene: TRBJ2-2
CDR3 DNA: TGTGCCAGCAGTTTGACCGGGACAGGGGCGAACACCGGGGAGCTGTTTTTT
CDR3 protein: CASSLTGTGANTGELFF

clone size: medium-sized
V gene: TRBV7-9
D gene: TRBD1
J gene: TRBJ2-2
CDR3 DNA: TGTGCCAGCAGCTTAGTGCGGACAGGGAACACCGGGGAGCTGTTTTTT
CDR3 protein: CASSLVRTGNTGELFF

clone size: medium-sized
V gene: TRBV19
D gene: TRBD1
J gene: TRBJ2-5
CDR3 DNA: TGTGCCAGTAGTACAACAGGGGGCGGTTGGGAGACCCAGTACTTC
CDR3 protein: CASSTTGGGWETQYF

clone size: few
V gene: TRBV5-1
D gene: .
J gene: TRBJ2-3
CDR3 DNA: TGCGCCAGCAGCTTGGGACAGCCCACAGATACGCAGTATTTT
CDR3 protein: CASSLGQPTDTQYF

clone size: medium-sized
V gene: TRBV15
D gene: .
J gene: TRBJ2-3
CDR3 DNA: TGTGCCACCAGCAGGGGGGACCTCACAGATACGCAGTATTTT
CDR3 protein: CATSRGDLTDTQYF

clone size: medium-sized
V gene: TRBV6-2/TRBV6-3
D gene: TRBD1
J gene: TRBJ1-2
CDR3 DNA: TGTGCCAGCAGTTATCCCGGGACAGATGCTAACTATGGCTACACCTTC
CDR3 protein: CASSYPGTDANYGYTF

clone size: medium-sized
V gene: TRBV30
D gene: .
J gene: TRBJ1-4
CDR3 DNA: TGTGCCTGGAGTGTGGGCACTAATGAAAAACTGTTTTTT
CDR3 protein: CAWSVGTNEKLFF

clone size: .
V gene: TRBV6-6
D gene: .
J gene: TRBJ1-3
CDR3 DNA: TGCGCCAGCAGACCCGGGCCCCTGGGAAACACCATATATTTT
CDR3 protein: CASRPGPLGNTIYF

clone size: medium-sized
V gene: TRBV11-2
D gene: TRBD1
J gene: TRBJ2-1
CDR3 DNA: TGTGCCAGCAGACTAACAGGGGACAATGAGCAGTTCTTC
CDR3 protein: CASRLTGDNEQFF

clone size: .
V gene: TRBV18
D gene: TRBD2
J gene: TRBJ2-1
CDR3 DNA: TGTGCCAGCTCACTAGCGGGAGGACATAACAATGAGCAGTTCTTC
CDR3 protein: CASSLAGGHNNEQFF

clone size: medium-sized
V gene: TRBV12-3/TRBV12-4
D gene: .
J gene: TRBJ1-5
CDR3 DNA: TGTGCCAGCAGTCCGCCGGGGGGCCAGCCCCAGCATTTT
CDR3 protein: CASSPPGGQPQHF

clone size: .
V gene: TRBV4-2
D gene: .
J gene: TRBJ2-1
CDR3 DNA: TGTGCCAGCAGAGGCTCAAGGATGAGCTCCTACAATGAGCAGTTCTTC
CDR3 protein: CASRGSRMSSYNEQFF

clone size: medium-sized
V gene: TRBV5-6
D gene: TRBD2
J gene: TRBJ2-3
CDR3 DNA: TGTGCCAGCAGCTTGGTGGCTAGCGGGGGGGTGGATACGCAGTATTTT
CDR3 protein: CASSLVASGGVDTQYF

clone size: .
V gene: TRBV7-9
D gene: TRBD1
J gene: TRBJ1-6
CDR3 DNA: TGTGCCAGCAGCAGGGACAGGGCGAATTCACCCCTCCACTTT
CDR3 protein: CASSRDRANSPLHF

clone size: medium-sized
V gene: TRBV20-1
D gene: TRBD2
J gene: TRBJ2-3
CDR3 DNA: TGCAGTGCTAGAGATTTACTAGCGGAGGAGGGCCCAGATACGCAGTATTTT
CDR3 protein: CSARDLLAEEGPDTQYF

clone size: .
V gene: TRBV2
D gene: TRBD1
J gene: TRBJ1-3
CDR3 DNA: TGTGCCAGCAGTGAACGGACAGGGACGAAACTCTCTGGAAACACCATATATTTT
CDR3 protein: CASSERTGTKLSGNTIYF

clone size: .
V gene: TRBV20-1
D gene: TRBD1
J gene: TRBJ2-4
CDR3 DNA: TGCAGTGCTAGAAACCCGACGGGACAGGGGTTCATTCAGTACTTC
CDR3 protein: CSARNPTGQGFIQYF

clone size: medium-sized
V gene: TRBV30
D gene: .
J gene: TRBJ2-1
CDR3 DNA: TGTGCCTGGAGCGCGGGACAACTAGAGCAGTTCTTC
CDR3 protein: CAWSAGQLEQFF

clone size: medium-sized
V gene: TRBV18
D gene: .
J gene: TRBJ2-6
CDR3 DNA: TGTGCCAGCTCACCCTTAACAGGCGCCGCTGGGGCCAACGTCCTGACTTTC
CDR3 protein: CASSPLTGAAGANVLTF

clone size: few
V gene: TRBV12-3/TRBV12-4
D gene: .
J gene: TRBJ2-3
CDR3 DNA: TGTGCCAGCAGTTTATTGGGGTCCAGAGCAGGATGGGGCACAGATACGCAGTATTTT
CDR3 protein: CASSLLGSRAGWGTDTQYF

clone size: once
V gene: TRBV20-1
D gene: TRBD1
J gene: TRBJ2-7
CDR3 DNA: TGCAGTGCTGACGACCAGGGACAGGGTGTGCACGAGCAGTACTTC
CDR3 protein: CSADDQGQGVHEQYF

clone size: medium-sized
V gene: TRBV12-3/TRBV12-4
D gene: .
J gene: TRBJ1-1
CDR3 DNA: TGTGCCAGCAGGGATGGACAGATCCACACTGAAGCTTTCTTT
CDR3 protein: CASRDGQIHTEAFF

clone size: .
V gene: TRBV6-4
D gene: .
J gene: TRBJ2-3
CDR3 DNA: TGTGCCAGCAGCGAAAATCCCTCCTTATGGGGCATTACAGATACGCAGTATTTT
CDR3 protein: CASSENPSLWGITDTQYF

clone size: few
V gene: TRBV5-6
D gene: .
J gene: TRBJ2-3
CDR3 DNA: TGTGCCAGCAGCTTTTTAGGGAGAAGCACAGATACGCAGTATTTT
CDR3 protein: CASSFLGRSTDTQYF

clone size: medium-sized
V gene: TRBV5-1
D gene: TRBD1
J gene: TRBJ1-4
CDR3 DNA: TGCGCCAGCAGCTTCGGACAGGGGGTAACTGAAGGGGAAAAACTGTTTTTT
CDR3 protein: CASSFGQGVTEGEKLFF

clone size: medium-sized
V gene: TRBV30
D gene: .
J gene: TRBJ1-2
CDR3 DNA: TGTGCCTGGATCCACATGAGTGGCTACACCTTC
CDR3 protein: CAWIHMSGYTF

clone size: medium-sized
V gene: TRBV6-1
D gene: .
J gene: TRBJ1-3
CDR3 DNA: TGTGCCAGCAGTGAAGTCGGGGACACCATATATTTT
CDR3 protein: CASSEVGDTIYF

clone size: medium-sized
V gene: TRBV6-6
D gene: .
J gene: TRBJ1-3
CDR3 DNA: TGTGCCAGCAGTTTTGGGCAGGGAGGAAACACCATATATTTT
CDR3 protein: CASSFGQGGNTIYF

clone size: .
V gene: TRBV5-1
D gene: .
J gene: TRBJ1-1
CDR3 DNA: TGCGCCAGCAGCTTGGGGCACAGCGGGGTTATGAACACTGAAGCTTTCTTT
CDR3 protein: CASSLGHSGVMNTEAFF

clone size: medium-sized
V gene: TRBV7-2
D gene: .
J gene: TRBJ2-1
CDR3 DNA: TGTGCCAGCAGCTTACGTAGGACTTGGGTCCCGGAGGAGCAGTTCTTC
CDR3 protein: CASSLRRTWVPEEQFF

clone size: medium-sized
V gene: TRBV7-6
D gene: .
J gene: TRBJ1-3
CDR3 DNA: TGTGCCAGCAGCCTATCCCCCCCCGACAGGTTCTCTGGAAACACCATATATTTT
CDR3 protein: CASSLSPPDRFSGNTIYF

clone size: .
V gene: TRBV6-4
D gene: TRBD1
J gene: TRBJ1-4
CDR3 DNA: TGTGCCAGGGCCCCCCCCGGGACAGGGGATGAAAAACTGTTTTTT
CDR3 protein: CARAPPGTGDEKLFF

clone size: .
V gene: TRBV7-9
D gene: TRBD1
J gene: TRBJ2-3
CDR3 DNA: TGTGCCAGCAGCCACTGGGGACAGCCCACAGATACGCAGTATTTT
CDR3 protein: CASSHWGQPTDTQYF

clone size: medium-sized
V gene: TRBV6-1
D gene: TRBD1
J gene: TRBJ1-3
CDR3 DNA: TGTGCCAGCAGTGAGACAGGACAGGGGGCTGGAAACACCATATATTTT
CDR3 protein: CASSETGQGAGNTIYF

clone size: many
V gene: TRBV12-3/TRBV12-4
D gene: .
J gene: TRBJ2-1
CDR3 DNA: TGTGCCAGCAGTTTAGGGGACCCAATCCAGTTCTTC
CDR3 protein: CASSLGDPIQFF

clone size: many
V gene: TRBV29-1
D gene: .
J gene: TRBJ1-2
CDR3 DNA: TGCAGCGTTCTAAGCATCCCAACCTCTGACTATGGCTACACCTTC
CDR3 protein: CSVLSIPTSDYGYTF

clone size: .
V gene: TRBV12-3/TRBV12-4
D gene: .
J gene: TRBJ2-5
CDR3 DNA: TGTGCCAGCAGTTTCCGAGTGGCCCGGGTTGCCCCAGAGACCCAGTACTTC
CDR3 protein: CASSFRVARVAPETQYF

clone size: few
V gene: TRBV28
D gene: .
J gene: TRBJ1-4
CDR3 DNA: TGTGCCAGCAGCCCGCCTATACTCTCGCAGGAACTGTTTTTT
CDR3 protein: CASSPPILSQELFF

clone size: many
V gene: TRBV19
D gene: TRBD1
J gene: TRBJ2-5
CDR3 DNA: TGTGCCAGTAGTATCCGCCGGGACAGAATTCAAGAGACCCAGTACTTC
CDR3 protein: CASSIRRDRIQETQYF

clone size: medium-sized
V gene: TRBV27
D gene: .
J gene: TRBJ2-3
CDR3 DNA: TGTGCCAGCAGTGTGTGGGACCAGAACACAGATACGCAGTATTTT
CDR3 protein: CASSVWDQNTDTQYF

clone size: .
V gene: TRBV7-3
D gene: .
J gene: TRBJ2-6
CDR3 DNA: TGTGCCAGCAGCCCCGGACCGCCCTCTGGGGCCAACGTCCTGACTTTC
CDR3 protein: CASSPGPPSGANVLTF

clone size: few
V gene: TRBV20-1
D gene: TRBD2
J gene: TRBJ2-5
CDR3 DNA: TGCAGTGCTACAGGGACTAGCGGGAGTATACAAGAGACCCAGTACTTC
CDR3 protein: CSATGTSGSIQETQYF

clone size: many
V gene: TRBV12-3/TRBV12-4
D gene: TRBD2
J gene: TRBJ2-5
CDR3 DNA: TGTGCCAGCAGTCGGACTAGCGGGGGGCAAGAGACCCAGTACTTC
CDR3 protein: CASSRTSGGQETQYF

clone size: medium-sized
V gene: TRBV20-1
D gene: .
J gene: TRBJ2-1
CDR3 DNA: TGCAGTGCTAGGGGCCGCGGGCCCAAGATCTTC
CDR3 protein: CSARGRGPKIF

clone size: .
V gene: TRBV27
D gene: .
J gene: TRBJ2-5
CDR3 DNA: TGTGCCAGCAGTTTCGCCGGGACGGAAGAGACCCAGTACTTC
CDR3 protein: CASSFAGTEETQYF

clone size: medium-sized
V gene: TRBV15
D gene: .
J gene: TRBJ1-4
CDR3 DNA: TGTGCCACCAGCAAGACCTCCCGCCCAGCTAATGAAAAACTGTTTTTT
CDR3 protein: CATSKTSRPANEKLFF

clone size: .
V gene: TRBV20-1
D gene: TRBD2
J gene: TRBJ2-5
CDR3 DNA: TGCAGTGGGCTAGCGGGGGGGAACGGGGAGACCCAGTACTTC
CDR3 protein: CSGLAGGNGETQYF

clone size: medium-sized
V gene: TRBV11-2
D gene: TRBD2
J gene: TRBJ2-1
CDR3 DNA: TGTGCCAGCAGCTCCGGACTAGCGGGTTACAATGAGCAGTTCTTC
CDR3 protein: CASSSGLAGYNEQFF

clone size: medium-sized
V gene: TRBV27
D gene: TRBD1
J gene: TRBJ2-6
CDR3 DNA: TGTGCCAGCAGTTTATCACAGGGGGCGGGAGGGGCCAACGTCCTGACTTTC
CDR3 protein: CASSLSQGAGGANVLTF

clone size: medium-sized
V gene: TRBV5-5
D gene: .
J gene: TRBJ1-6
CDR3 DNA: TGTGCCAGCAGCTTGGGGTATTCACCCCTCCACTTT
CDR3 protein: CASSLGYSPLHF

clone size: medium-sized
V gene: TRBV20-1
D gene: .
J gene: TRBJ1-1
CDR3 DNA: TGCAGTGCTAGAGGACAGCTTGGCACTGAAGCTTTCTTT
CDR3 protein: CSARGQLGTEAFF

clone size: medium-sized
V gene: TRBV30
D gene: .
J gene: TRBJ1-1
CDR3 DNA: TGTGCCTGGAGCGGGACCGGACCGGCGGACACTGAAGCTTTCTTT
CDR3 protein: CAWSGTGPADTEAFF

clone size: once
V gene: TRBV7-2
D gene: .
J gene: TRBJ2-3
CDR3 DNA: TGTGCCAGCAGCTTTGCACAGGCAGATACGCAGTATTTT
CDR3 protein: CASSFAQADTQYF

clone size: medium-sized
V gene: TRBV7-9
D gene: .
J gene: TRBJ2-4
CDR3 DNA: TGTGCCAGCAGCTTACCAGGGGAGGGCATTCAGTACTTC
CDR3 protein: CASSLPGEGIQYF